This T cell receptor (beta chain) originates from a study of shared clonotypes between healthy human individuals. TCRdb keeps only in-frame clones here, not all; method: immunoSEQ multiplex PCR. The repertoire includes a few million clones, around 95% of them detected once, and 0.1% to 0.15% sits in the top ten. There are 11 residues in the CDR3. CDR1 and CDR2 (germline): MNHNY, SVGAGI (reference sequence). V gave up 5 bases and J gave up 5 bases, with 6 bases separating them. This sequence was found in a man aged 18 to 29 in good health. The chain is built from TRBV6-6 and TRBJ2-5; D unclear. Sequenced sample: naive CD4+ T cells sorted from blood. Subset described: CD45RA+ positively selected. The CDR3 sequence: CASSGLETQYF. The CDR3, as DNA: TGTGCCAGCAGTGGTTTGGAGACCCAGTACTTC.